The TCR beta chain under discussion was sequenced for a study of blood T cells in healthy people across ages. Study-wide background: The capture of about one barcoded beta molecule per two T cells was achieved by template switching. Findings of the study overall: No conclusive comparison of naive versus antigen-experienced cells was possible with unsorted PBMCs.

Through a sample-barcoded 5' primer and a J-beta primer mix, a second PCR was run for roughly 6 to 11 cycles. TCRdb independently ran MiXCR on the 5' RACE reads; one entry per CDR3 protein. The sample consists of approximately 800,000 distinct CDR3 sequences, around a quarter of them appearing once. This clonotype was counted a few times. Its antigen is currently unknown. J gave up 7 bases and V 5 bases, and 13 bases lay outside the gene matches. There are 15 residues in the CDR3. Germline V gives CDR1 DFQATT, CDR2 SNEGSKA (reference sequence). Separately, the same data were catalogued under a study of T cells of mothers and their children. From that report: cDNA was made from all extracted RNA, around 1.5 ug per 15 ul.

The J gene is TRBJ2-4, the V gene TRBV20-1; 8 nucleotides align to TRBD2. What was sequenced was blood. This sequence was found in a boy between 10 and 17 years old in good health. The CDR3 loop reads CSAGDRAPGGNIQYF. CDR3 nucleotide sequence: TGCAGTGCTGGGGATCGGGCACCGGGGGGGAACATTCAGTACTTC.